This entry concerns a single TCR beta chain. From RNA transcripts, TCR beta CDR3 regions were amplified. The TCR CDR3 was amplified in a first-round RT-PCR using the HTBI primer set. One entry per CDR3 protein, called by TCRdb with MiXCR from the multiplex PCR reads. The data hold about 540,000 distinct CDR3 sequences, with roughly 46% observed a single time. V was cut by 1 base and J by 5 bases, with 8 bases left in between. This CDR3 is built from 13 residues. Germline assignment: CDR1 SNHLY and CDR2 FYNNEI. On the basis of clinical symptoms, serum thyroxine and TRAb, thyroid ultrasound and orbital computed tomography, diagnoses were made. This record belongs to a study of T cells in Graves' hyperthyroidism and ophthalmopathy.

The clonotype was recovered from a woman aged 18 to 35 with Graves' hyperthyroidism. The rearrangement links TRBV2 to TRBJ2-5; D uncertain. Sequencing was done on a sample of peripheral blood or thyroid tissue (not recorded which). The CDR3 spells CASSEGPGETQYF. CDR3 coding DNA: TGTGCCAGCAGTGAAGGCCCTGGGGAGACCCAGTACTTC.